The 25 T cell receptor beta chains reported below all come from one sample, sequenced in a study of blood T cell repertoires in COVID-19 (dated by TCRdb to 2018 to 2020). To prepare the library, the immunoSEQ multiplex PCR assay was applied. TCRdb took this table from immuneACCESS and kept in-frame rearrangements with V and J called. Such tables lack part of the clones; where checked against another copy, unresolved V genes explain under half of the gap, and the rest is unexplained. A total of just under 80,000 clones appear in this sample, 80% of them only once. The ten most abundant clones make up 4% to 6% of the sample. Material for sequencing was peripheral blood. The origin of the receptors is a woman in her sixties or seventies with acute or convalescent COVID-19.

The chain combines TRBV3-1 (or the pseudogene TRBV3-2) with TRBJ1-4, with a tentative D call TRBD1 (5 bases). The CDR3 has 14 residues. From germline, CDR1 is LGHDT and CDR2 YNNKEL (reference sequence). V was cut by 6 bases and J by 4 bases, with 12 bases left in between. For the CDR3, the DNA is TGTGCCAGCAGTCTCGGGACTTATAATGAAAAACTGTTTTTT. Translation gives CASSLGTYNEKLFF.

This clone was observed a single time. The rearrangement uses TRBV5-1 and TRBJ2-7; 9 bases are a match to TRBD1. Germline V gene data show CDR1 as SGHRS and CDR2 as YFSETQ. This CDR3 has 16 amino acids. With V trimmed by 3 bases and J by 2 bases, 9 bases remained unmatched. The chain's CDR3 is CASSSHRDRATYEQYF. The CDR3 DNA sequence: TGCGCCAGCAGCTCACACCGGGACAGGGCTACCTACGAGCAGTACTTC.

The gene calls are TRBV23-1 and TRBJ1-2; D is undetermined. TRBV23-1 carries the ORF label, with uncertain function. The CDR3 sequence is 17 residues long. Trimming removed 0 bases at V and 8 bases at J, with 22 bases between. CDR3 loop: CASSQSHNRTFREGYTF. The CDR3 DNA is TGCGCCAGCAGTCAATCGCACAATAGGACTTTCCGGGAGGGCTACACCTTC.

CDR3 residues: CASSQGYNYGYTF. DNA of the CDR3: TGTGCCAGTAGTCAGGGGTATAACTATGGCTACACCTTC. The rearrangement uses TRBV19 and TRBJ1-2; a weak D match, TRBD1 (6 bases). Trimming cost V 5 bases and J 1 base, with 8 bases left between them. Germline CDR1 LNHDA, CDR2 SQIVND (reference sequence). This CDR3 is built from 13 residues.

The V and J genes are TRBV4-2 and TRBJ1-4, with D perhaps matching TRBD1 (5 bases). There are 14 residues in the CDR3. Trimming took 8 bases from V and 6 from J, leaving 16 bases between them. The germline CDR1 and CDR2 sequences are LGHNA and YNFKEQ. The CDR3 protein is CASSMGGWDEKLFF. The CDR3 DNA follows: TGTGCCAGCTCCATGGGGGGATGGGATGAAAAACTGTTTTTT.

CDR3 bases: TGTGCCAGCAGCTTAGGCCGACAGGGTACCTACGAGCAGTACTTC. This gives the protein CASSLGRQGTYEQYF. The gene calls are TRBV11-3 and TRBJ2-7, with TRBD1 identical over 7 bases. The junction had 5 bases not matched to a gene; V was cut back by 1 base and J by 2 bases. Germline CDR1 and CDR2: SGHNT and YENEEA. This CDR3 spans 15 amino acids.

The chain has TRBV4-3 and TRBJ1-4; D remains unclear. The CDR3 contains 17 residues. Deletions cut 0 bases from V and 0 bases from J, with 11 bases between. Germline-derived CDR1 and CDR2 are LGHNA and YSLEER. Here the CDR3 DNA reads TGCGCCAGCAGCCAAGATATAGCGGGTGCAACTAATGAAAAACTGTTTTTT. Its translation is CASSQDIAGATNEKLFF.

The chain joins TRBV7-9 to TRBJ1-1, with D unresolved. Trimming left V 1 base short and J 4 bases short, with 10 bases between. Per the germline V gene, CDR1 is SEHNR and CDR2 is FQNEAQ (reference sequence). The CDR3 length is 14 residues. Here the CDR3 reads CASSLVQQSTEAFF. For the CDR3, the DNA is TGTGCCAGCAGCTTAGTACAGCAGTCCACTGAAGCTTTCTTT.

V usage is TRBV12-3 or TRBV12-4 and J usage is TRBJ1-1; weak D call: TRBD1 (5 bases). Between the trimmed V and J ends, which lost 4 bases and 3 bases, there was a span of 9 bases. CDR3 size: 13 residues. CDR3 DNA sequence: TGTGCCAGCAGTTCCCCGGGGGACACTGAAGCTTTCTTT. Residues: CASSSPGDTEAFF.

The chain couples TRBV5-8 to TRBJ1-5; D is unresolved. V lost 4 bases and J lost 6, with 5 bases in between. The CDR3 spans 11 residues. Germline CDR1 SGHTS, CDR2 YDEGEE. CDR3 protein: CASSLGQPQHF. The DNA for the CDR3 is TGTGCCAGCAGCCTCGGTCAGCCCCAGCATTTT.

This sequence joins TRBV6-4 and TRBJ1-2, with D uncertain. Trimming took 11 bases from V and 8 from J, leaving 15 bases between them. Germline V gene data show CDR1 as MRHNA and CDR2 as SNTAGT. The CDR3 covers 11 residues. CDR3 in DNA: TGTGCCTCCCGGGGAGTTCGGGGCTACACCTTC. Encoded protein: CASRGVRGYTF.

This rearrangement joins TRBV4-3 to TRBJ1-1, with 9 bases identical to TRBD1. The CDR3 sequence is 16 residues long. In germline, CDR1 is LGHNA, CDR2 YSLEER. After removal of 2 bases from V and 0 bases from J, the junction contained 4 bases not matched to a gene. CDR3 nucleotide sequence: TGCGCCAGCAGCCAATATACAGGGGGCGTGAACACTGAAGCTTTCTTT. Translating gives CASSQYTGGVNTEAFF.

The V and J genes are TRBV19 and TRBJ2-7, with TRBD1 matching over 7 bases. With V trimmed by 4 bases and J by 6 bases, 6 bases remained unmatched. CDR1 and CDR2 from the germline V gene are LNHDA and SQIVND (reference sequence). The CDR3 totals 13 residues. The CDR3, as DNA: TGTGCCAGTAGTAACGACAGGGCAGGCGAGCAGTACTTC. It codes for CASSNDRAGEQYF.

The rearrangement joins TRBV7-2 to TRBJ2-2; 11 nucleotides match TRBD2. The germline V gene encodes CDR1 SGHTA and CDR2 FQGNSA. V lost 4 bases and J lost 8; bases outside the gene matches: 6. This CDR3 is built from 15 residues. The CDR3 DNA follows: TGTGCCAGCAGCTCCTCTAGGACTAGCGGGGGGGAGCTGTTTTTT. Translated, it gives CASSSSRTSGGELFF.

V is TRBV4-3 and J is TRBJ1-2; D might be TRBD1 (5 bases). V shed 0 bases and J shed 4 bases, with 18 bases lying between them. CDR1 is LGHNA and CDR2 is YSLEER in the germline V gene. The CDR3 runs to 17 residues. CDR3 loop: CASSQDRSGSRGYGYTF. The DNA for the CDR3 is TGCGCCAGCAGCCAAGATCGGTCAGGGTCCCGCGGCTATGGCTACACCTTC.

This sequence joins TRBV9 and TRBJ2-3; tentative D call: TRBD1 (6 bases). Per the germline V gene, CDR1 is SGDLS and CDR2 is YYNGEE. V was cut by 0 bases and J by 3 bases, with 14 bases left in between. The CDR3 covers 16 residues. Here the CDR3 reads CASSVAGGGHTDTQYF. The CDR3 DNA follows: TGTGCCAGCAGCGTAGCTGGTGGGGGCCATACAGATACGCAGTATTTT.

The V call is TRBV24-1, the J call TRBJ1-2; D unclear. CDR1 is KGHDR, CDR2 SFDVKD, per germline. This CDR3 contains 14 residues. V shed 0 bases and J shed 4 bases, with 8 bases lying between them. The CDR3, as DNA: TGTGCCACCAGTGATTTGCGTTCTTCCTATGGCTACACCTTC. This translates into CATSDLRSSYGYTF.

This clone was counted only a few times. The genes are TRBV4-1 and TRBJ1-5; tentative D call: TRBD1 (5 bases). CDR3 length: 14 amino acids. V lost 5 bases and J lost 5, with 13 bases in between. The germline gives CDR1 MGHRA, CDR2 YSYEKL. The CDR3 DNA sequence: TGCGCCAGCAGCTTCGGGACGGGAGATCAGCCCCAGCATTTT. It codes for CASSFGTGDQPQHF.

The J gene is TRBJ2-7, the V gene TRBV6-2 or TRBV6-3; the D gene is possibly TRBD1 (7 bases). The CDR3 is made up of 17 amino acids. Germline CDR1 is MNHEY and CDR2 is SVGEGT. V gave up 6 bases and J gave up 2 bases, with 23 bases separating them. CDR3 in amino acids: CASSQGTELREPYEQYF. The CDR3 DNA reads as TGTGCCAGCAGCCAAGGGACAGAACTCCGGGAGCCCTACGAGCAGTACTTC.

The chain has TRBV18 and TRBJ1-1; D remains unclear. V gave up 3 bases and J gave up 2 bases, with 4 bases separating them. This CDR3 has 12 amino acids. Germline CDR1 and CDR2: KGHSH and LQKENI. CDR3 DNA: TGTGCCAGCTCACCGAGCAACACTGAAGCTTTCTTT. Protein product: CASSPSNTEAFF.

J is TRBJ2-5 and V is TRBV7-3; TRBD2 aligns across 9 bases. The CDR3 is made up of 15 amino acids. Germline lookup yields CDR1 SGHTA and CDR2 FQGTGA. V gave up 1 base and J gave up 5 bases; unmatched junction bases: 5. This CDR3 reads CASSLSGGARETQYF. The CDR3 DNA follows: TGTGCCAGCAGCTTAAGCGGGGGGGCCAGGGAGACCCAGTACTTC.

The chain employs TRBV6-5 and TRBJ1-2; 9 bases line up with TRBD1. The CDR3 totals 14 residues. The germline V gene encodes CDR1 MNHEY and CDR2 SVGAGI. V shed 6 bases, J shed 4 bases, and the junction held 6 bases outside the gene matches. The DNA of the CDR3 is TGTGCCAGCAGCCTCGGGACAGGGATCTATGGCTACACCTTC. It encodes CASSLGTGIYGYTF.

The chain recombines TRBV11-3 with TRBJ2-1; 11 bases agree with TRBD2. Germline CDR1 is SGHNT and CDR2 is YENEEA. The CDR3 is 18 amino acids. V shed 4 bases, J shed 2 bases, and the junction held 10 bases outside the gene matches. The CDR3 DNA is TGTGCCAGCAGCTCACCTCGGGGTAGCGGGGGGGCCTACAATGAGCAGTTCTTC. Translated, it gives CASSSPRGSGGAYNEQFF.

The chain has TRBV4-3 and TRBJ1-2; D is possibly TRBD1 (6 bases). Germline lookup yields CDR1 LGHNA and CDR2 YSLEER. The CDR3 covers 13 residues. Trimming left V 4 bases short and J 2 bases short, with 8 bases between. CDR3 nucleotide sequence: TGCGCCAGCAGCCGAGGACAGAACTATGGCTACACCTTC. Encoded protein: CASSRGQNYGYTF.

The chain is built from TRBV5-4 and TRBJ1-1, with D tentatively TRBD1 (5 bases). Trimming left V 4 bases short and J 0 bases short, with 10 bases between. CDR1 is SGHNT, CDR2 YYREEE, per germline (reference sequence). The CDR3 totals 14 residues. CDR3 amino acids: CASSLQGMNTEAFF. The CDR3 DNA follows: TGTGCCAGCAGCCTGCAGGGAATGAACACTGAAGCTTTCTTT.